Listed below are T cell receptor beta chains from one sample, sequenced in a study of resident and recirculating memory T cells in vitiligo. Clones were read by immunoSEQ multiplex PCR, and TCRdb kept only the in-frame ones, dropping some. The sample has roughly 80,000 clones, around 90% seen once. The sequenced sample consisted of blood. All receptors come from a male donor with vitiligo. Each CDR3 is given with its conserved first and last residue. D genes are given only for firm matches. Some rows have no size entry. The others give once, few or many, or a class for an expanded clone.

clone_size	cdr3_length	v_call	j_call	d_call	cdr3_aa	cdr3_nt
.	17	TRBV2	TRBJ2-1	.	CAIRPEGGQTPQSEQFF	TGTGCCATCCGCCCGGAAGGGGGACAAACACCACAATCGGAGCAGTTCTTC
once	14	TRBV7-2	TRBJ2-7	TRBD1	CASSGQGGTYEQYF	TGTGCCAGCAGCGGACAGGGAGGAACCTACGAGCAGTACTTC
.	15	TRBV5-1	TRBJ2-1	TRBD2	CASSGTSAYYNEQFF	TGCGCCAGCAGCGGAACTAGCGCGTATTACAATGAGCAGTTCTTC
.	14	TRBV4-2	TRBJ2-7	.	CASSHFGSSYEQYF	TGTGCCAGCAGCCACTTCGGGAGCTCCTACGAGCAGTACTTC
.	17	TRBV4-1	TRBJ2-3	TRBD1	CASSQGPDRGLTDTQYF	TGCGCCAGCAGCCAGGGCCCGGACAGGGGGCTTACAGATACGCAGTATTTT
.	11	TRBV5-4	TRBJ2-5	.	CASSSKETQYF	TGTGCCAGCAGCTCTAAAGAGACCCAGTACTTC
.	15	TRBV27	TRBJ1-4	.	CASSAGLTTNEKLFF	TGTGCCAGCAGTGCGGGACTTACAACTAATGAAAAACTGTTTTTT
.	13	TRBV28	TRBJ2-7	.	CASSSPPGHEQYF	TGTGCCAGCAGTTCCCCCCCAGGCCACGAGCAGTACTTC
.	14	TRBV19	TRBJ2-7	.	CASSRQGLTYEQYF	TGTGCCAGTAGTAGGCAGGGCCTCACCTACGAGCAGTACTTC
.	14	TRBV28	TRBJ1-1	.	CASTLGRVSTEAFF	TGTGCCAGCACCCTGGGGAGGGTTAGCACTGAAGCTTTCTTT
.	17	TRBV7-9	TRBJ2-5	.	CASSPPGVVGDRETQYF	TGTGCCAGCAGCCCCCCCGGCGTAGTAGGGGATAGGGAGACCCAGTACTTC
.	16	TRBV5-1	TRBJ2-3	.	CASSLAGGGSGDTQYF	TGCGCCAGCAGCTTGGCCGGCGGAGGAAGTGGAGATACGCAGTATTTT
.	12	TRBV7-9	TRBJ1-2	.	CASTPSRQGFSF	TGTGCCAGCACCCCGAGTCGGCAGGGCTTTTCCTTC
.	15	TRBV5-4	TRBJ2-7	TRBD1	CASRTKDRGSHEQYF	TGTGCCAGCAGAACAAAAGACAGGGGTTCCCACGAGCAGTACTTC
.	14	TRBV5-4	TRBJ2-4	.	CASSLGGYRNIQYF	TGTGCCAGCAGCTTGGGAGGGTATAGAAACATTCAGTACTTC
.	14	TRBV10-1	TRBJ2-7	TRBD1	CASKETGGSYEQYF	TGCGCCAGCAAGGAGACAGGGGGCTCCTACGAGCAGTACTTC
.	12	TRBV6-5	TRBJ1-2	.	CASSTSLDGYTF	TGTGCCAGCAGTACTTCACTTGATGGCTACACCTTC
.	15	TRBV7-3	TRBJ2-1	TRBD1	CASSPDRGGYNEQFF	TGTGCCAGCAGCCCGGACAGGGGGGGATACAATGAGCAGTTCTTC
.	17	TRBV25-1	TRBJ2-2	.	CASSGDRVTPGTGELFF	TGTGCCAGCAGTGGAGACCGGGTGACTCCGGGCACCGGGGAGCTGTTTTTT
.	22	TRBV19	TRBJ2-7	TRBD2	CASSIARTRGLGVSGSPCEQYF	TGTGCCAGTAGTATAGCCCGCACTCGGGGTCTTGGGGTTAGCGGGAGCCCCTGCGAGCAGTACTTC
.	15	TRBV5-4	TRBJ2-2	.	CASSRMGGHTGELFF	TGTGCCAGCAGCCGAATGGGGGGGCACACCGGGGAGCTGTTTTTT
.	14	TRBV27	TRBJ2-7	.	CASSLQLQGGEQYF	TGTGCCAGCAGTCTCCAATTACAGGGTGGCGAGCAGTACTTC
once	14	TRBV6-1	TRBJ2-1	.	CASSDPDSPNEQFF	TGTGCCAGCAGTGATCCGGACTCCCCCAATGAGCAGTTCTTC
.	12	TRBV27	TRBJ2-3	TRBD2	CASSASGGTQYF	TGTGCCAGCAGCGCCAGCGGGGGGACGCAGTATTTT
.	15	TRBV10-3	TRBJ1-2	.	CAISGTDIGGYGYTF	TGTGCCATCAGTGGGACAGATATAGGGGGCTATGGCTACACCTTC
.	17	TRBV28	TRBJ1-1	.	CASSFPPQTDLNTEAFF	TGTGCCAGCAGTTTCCCCCCCCAGACAGATTTGAACACTGAAGCTTTCTTT
.	15	TRBV7-9	TRBJ2-3	.	CASSLGTTNTDTQYF	TGTGCCAGCAGCTTAGGGACTACAAACACAGATACGCAGTATTTT
.	14	TRBV28	TRBJ2-1	.	CASSWWLLYNEQFF	TGTGCCAGCAGTTGGTGGCTCCTCTACAATGAGCAGTTCTTC
.	14	TRBV6-6	TRBJ2-3	.	CASSPPGGADTQYF	TGTGCCAGCAGCCCCCCCGGGGGTGCAGATACGCAGTATTTT
.	16	TRBV27	TRBJ1-2	.	CASSPGTGEVLFGYTF	TGTGCCAGCAGCCCCGGGACGGGGGAAGTGTTATTCGGCTACACCTTC
.	14	TRBV2	TRBJ2-2	TRBD1	CASSGRGQGGELFF	TGTGCCAGCAGTGGAAGGGGGCAAGGTGGGGAGCTGTTTTTT
.	16	TRBV4-3	TRBJ1-4	.	CASSQGGEGEDEKLFF	TGCGCCAGCAGCCAAGGGGGGGAGGGCGAGGATGAAAAACTGTTTTTT
.	14	TRBV28	TRBJ2-7	TRBD1	CASSSNRGRYEQYF	TGTGCCAGCAGTTCAAACAGGGGGCGTTACGAGCAGTACTTC
.	14	TRBV5-1	TRBJ2-3	TRBD2	CASSPRGVADTQYF	TGCGCCAGCAGCCCGCGGGGGGTGGCGGATACGCAGTATTTT
.	14	TRBV6-5	TRBJ1-1	.	CASSYSGRNTEAFF	TGTGCCAGCAGTTACTCGGGGAGGAACACTGAAGCTTTCTTT
.	14	TRBV10-2	TRBJ1-5	TRBD1	CASNLQGAGQPQHF	TGCGCCAGCAACCTACAGGGGGCAGGGCAGCCCCAGCATTTT
.	15	TRBV7-2	TRBJ2-1	TRBD2	CASSLSAGGFNEQFF	TGTGCCAGCAGCTTATCGGCGGGAGGTTTTAATGAGCAGTTCTTC
.	12	TRBV28	TRBJ2-5	TRBD1	CASRGDSQTQYF	TGTGCCAGCAGAGGGGACAGCCAGACCCAGTACTTC
.	18	TRBV4-1	TRBJ1-4	TRBD1	CASSGYGTGGSTNEKLFF	TGCGCCAGCAGCGGGTATGGGACAGGGGGTTCAACTAATGAAAAACTGTTTTTT
.	15	TRBV29-1	TRBJ2-7	TRBD1	CSAGGATGYSYEQYF	TGCAGCGCCGGAGGTGCGACAGGGTATTCCTACGAGCAGTACTTC
.	16	TRBV28	TRBJ1-2	TRBD1	CASSLRPWTGNYGYTF	TGTGCCAGCAGTTTACGTCCTTGGACAGGGAACTATGGCTACACCTTC
.	14	TRBV5-5	TRBJ1-2	.	CASSPDSGGYGYTF	TGTGCCAGCAGCCCGGACAGCGGAGGCTATGGCTACACCTTC
.	15	TRBV19	TRBJ2-5	TRBD2	CASSIVSGRPETQYF	TGTGCCAGTAGTATAGTTAGCGGGAGACCGGAGACCCAGTACTTC
once	16	TRBV5-4	TRBJ2-3	.	CASSLDAGSRTDTQYF	TGTGCCAGCAGCTTAGATGCGGGGAGTAGGACAGATACGCAGTATTTT
once	14	TRBV6-6	TRBJ2-1	.	CASIGDSNYNEQFF	TGTGCCAGCATTGGGGACTCAAATTACAATGAGCAGTTCTTC